This TCR beta chain was sequenced in a study of CD8 T cells in ankylosing spondylitis. This clonotype was seen a handful of times. The antigen is undetermined. V lost 0 bases and J lost 6, with 13 bases in between. The CDR3 covers 14 residues. Germline values: CDR1 DFQATT, CDR2 SNEGSKA (reference sequence). Study-wide results and limits: Reactive arthritis synovial fluid and blood were previously reported to contain some motif variants. Researchers reportedly found disease-linked clones significantly enriched in matched ankylosing spondylitis synovial fluid.

Quantitative 5'-RACE with molecular barcodes generated TCR beta libraries. TCRdb reprocessed the 5' RACE reads via MiXCR and lists one record per CDR3 protein. The sample holds roughly 200,000 distinct CDR3 sequences, 10% to 15% seen once. V gene TRBV20-1 combines with J gene TRBJ2-3; D not certain. This sequence was found in a male donor with ankylosing spondylitis or in good health (not recorded which). Sequenced material: blood, either unsorted or a sorted T cell fraction (not recorded which). CDR3 sequence reads: CSARDERISDTQYF. The CDR3 DNA sequence: TGCAGTGCTAGAGATGAAAGGATTTCGGATACGCAGTATTTT.